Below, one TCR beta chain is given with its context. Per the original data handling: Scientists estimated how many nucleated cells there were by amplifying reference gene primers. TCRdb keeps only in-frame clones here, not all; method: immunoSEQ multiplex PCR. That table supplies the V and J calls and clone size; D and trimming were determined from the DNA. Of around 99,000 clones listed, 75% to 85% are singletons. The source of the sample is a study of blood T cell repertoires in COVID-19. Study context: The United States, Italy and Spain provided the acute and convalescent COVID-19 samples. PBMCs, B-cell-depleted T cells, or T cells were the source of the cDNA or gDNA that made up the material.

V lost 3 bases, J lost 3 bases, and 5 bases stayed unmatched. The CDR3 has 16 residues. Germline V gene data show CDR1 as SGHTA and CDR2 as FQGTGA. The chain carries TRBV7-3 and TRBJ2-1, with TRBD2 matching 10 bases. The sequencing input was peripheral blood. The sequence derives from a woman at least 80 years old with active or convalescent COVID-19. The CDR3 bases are TGTGCCAGCAGCTTGGCGGGGACTAGCGTCTACAATGAGCAGTTCTTC. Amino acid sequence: CASSLAGTSVYNEQFF.